This T cell receptor (beta chain) is from a study of blood T cell repertoires in COVID-19. Authors' methods: Cell counts per sample came from amplifying reference gene primers. Here immunoSEQ multiplex PCR was the method, and the copy in TCRdb shows in-frame clones only, minus some. V, J and clone size derive from that table, while D and trimming were established from the DNA sequence. Seen here are about 260,000 clones, 70% to 90% observed once, and the top ten hold roughly 3.7%. The length of the CDR3 is 15 residues. Germline V gives CDR1 SGHNT, CDR2 YYREEE (reference sequence). Trimming took off 1 base at V and 6 bases at J, with 15 bases between the two ends.

The receptor's source is a woman between 40 and 55 years old with acute or convalescent COVID-19. The sequenced sample consisted of peripheral blood. This chain joins TRBV5-4 and TRBJ2-3; D ambiguous. The CDR3 protein is CASSLSAESWDTQYF. The CDR3 bases are TGTGCCAGCAGCTTGTCCGCCGAGTCGTGGGATACGCAGTATTTT.